The 32 T cell receptor beta chains listed next were all sequenced from one sample in a study of cytomegalovirus exposure and HLA in healthy donors. A multiplex PCR was run with 60 Vbeta primers and 13 Jbeta primers. Repertoires were generated with immunoSEQ multiplex PCR, while TCRdb's copy carries only in-frame clones and drops some. In the table there are some 200,000 clones, around 82% of which are singletons. Material for sequencing was PBMCs. The receptors were sampled from a woman between 25 and 40 years old in good health and CMV-seronegative.

The J gene is TRBJ1-1, the V gene TRBV6-5; D is perhaps TRBD1 (5 bases). Trimming cost V 5 bases and J 1 base, with 11 bases left between them. The germline CDR1 and CDR2 sequences are MNHEY and SVGAGI. There are 14 residues in the CDR3. CDR3 bases: TGTGCCAGCAGTGTAGGAGGGGCGAACACTGAAGCTTTCTTT. The encoded protein is CASSVGGANTEAFF.

This chain joins TRBV9 and TRBJ1-3, with a weak D call TRBD1 (6 bases). Trimming cost V 3 bases and J 2 bases, with 15 bases left between them. CDR1 and CDR2 from the germline V gene are SGDLS and YYNGEE. The CDR3 covers 16 residues. The CDR3 nucleotides read TGTGCCAGCAGCGCTCGAAGAACAGGGACTGGAAACACCATATATTTT. Translated: CASSARRTGTGNTIYF. Drawing the rest from reference TRBV9 and TRBJ1-3, the complete variable domain is DSGVTQTPKHLITATGQRVTLRCSPRSGDLSVYWYQQSLDQGLQFLIQYYNGEERAKGNILERFSAQQFPDLHSELNLSSLELGDSALYFCASSARRTGTGNTIYFGEGSWLTVV.

The rearrangement joins TRBV19 to TRBJ1-2; TRBD1 is a possible D gene (5 bases). This CDR3 is 15 amino acids long. V was clipped by 6 bases and J by 9 bases, with 23 bases between them. Germline CDR1 LNHDA, CDR2 SQIVND (reference sequence). The CDR3 sequence is CASRLNLGRGGSYTF. CDR3 nucleotide sequence: TGTGCCAGTAGACTGAACCTTGGACGGGGCGGGAGCTACACCTTC.

The chain uses TRBV5-1 and TRBJ2-7, with a tentative D call TRBD2 (5 bases). The germline V and J ends were trimmed by 4 bases and 3 bases, with 14 bases remaining between them. The CDR3 runs to 14 residues. In germline, CDR1 is SGHRS, CDR2 YFSETQ. CDR3 bases: TGCGCCAGCAGCAGGACTGTTGAAAACTACGAGCAGTACTTC. Translation: CASSRTVENYEQYF. Looking up the rest from reference TRBV5-1 and TRBJ2-7 gives the full variable domain: KAGVTQTPRYLIKTRGQQVTLSCSPISGHRSVSWYQQTPGQGLQFLFEYFSETQRNKGNFPGRFSGRQFSNSRSEMNVSTLELGDSALYLCASSRTVENYEQYFGPGTRLTVT.

This clone appeared a few times. This sequence joins TRBV7-9 and TRBJ2-1, with D unresolved. Trimming left V 4 bases short and J 5 bases short, with 15 bases between. Germline assignment: CDR1 SEHNR and CDR2 FQNEAQ (reference sequence). This CDR3 comprises 15 residues. The CDR3, as DNA: TGTGCCAGCAGCTCCCTTGCCCCAGGCGACAATGAGCAGTTCTTC. Protein: CASSSLAPGDNEQFF.

The chain couples TRBV28 to TRBJ2-1, with 12 bases lining up with TRBD2. The junction had 9 bases not matched to a gene; V was cut back by 6 bases and J by 12 bases. The CDR3 runs 14 residues. The germline V gene encodes CDR1 MDHEN and CDR2 SYDVKM. CDR3 amino acids: CASRWGLAGGRQFF. The CDR3 region has the DNA TGTGCCAGCAGGTGGGGCCTAGCGGGAGGGAGGCAGTTCTTC.

This clone was detected once. The chain joins TRBV19 to TRBJ2-7; D perhaps matches TRBD1 (6 bases). Germline CDR1 LNHDA, CDR2 SQIVND (reference sequence). There are 14 residues in the CDR3. The V and J ends lost 7 bases and 2 bases respectively, with 15 bases between them. The CDR3: CASTWGHGPYEQYF. The CDR3 nucleotides read TGTGCCAGTACGTGGGGACACGGTCCCTACGAGCAGTACTTC.

The gene calls are TRBV27 and TRBJ2-7, with TRBD2 identical over 10 bases. Unmatched junction bases numbered 13, after V lost 7 bases and J lost 7 bases. This CDR3 region has 15 residues. Germline V gives CDR1 MNHEY, CDR2 SMNVEV (reference sequence). Here the CDR3 reads CASTSSSGRGREQYF. CDR3 sequence (DNA): TGTGCCAGCACTAGTTCTAGCGGGAGAGGAAGGGAGCAGTACTTC.

This clone was seen a single time. This chain connects TRBV28 to TRBJ2-1; 9 bases fit TRBD2. CDR3 length: 17 residues. The J segment lost 7 bases and the V segment lost 4 bases, leaving 14 bases of the junction unmatched. CDR1 is MDHEN, CDR2 SYDVKM, per germline. The CDR3 DNA reads TGTGCCAGCAGTTCGACAAAGTCCGGGACTAGCAAGAATGAGCAGTTCTTC. Its translation is CASSSTKSGTSKNEQFF.

This rearrangement joins TRBV7-9 to TRBJ1-2, with 7 bases aligning to TRBD1. Germline CDR1 reads SEHNR; CDR2 reads FQNEAQ (reference sequence). The CDR3 has 15 amino acids. Trimming at V came to 5 bases and at J to 5 bases, leaving 11 bases not matched to a gene. The CDR3 here is CASSPRQGGRYGYTF. The CDR3 DNA sequence: TGTGCCAGCAGCCCGAGACAGGGTGGGAGATATGGCTACACCTTC.

V and J are TRBV5-1 and TRBJ1-1; 12 positions match TRBD1. Germline CDR1 and CDR2: SGHRS and YFSETQ. The V and J ends lost 1 base and 8 bases, in that order; junction bases with no gene match: 6. This CDR3 spans 15 amino acids. CDR3: CASSLLSGQGAEAFF. CDR3 nucleotides: TGCGCCAGCAGCTTGCTGTCGGGACAGGGGGCGGAAGCTTTCTTT.

This chain uses TRBV29-1 with TRBJ2-5; perhaps TRBD1 as D (6 bases). The V gene lost 2 bases and the J gene lost 4 bases, with 14 bases spanning the gap. The CDR3 contains 14 residues. The germline gives CDR1 SQVTM, CDR2 ANQGSEA. The CDR3 region has the DNA TGCAGCGTTGAAAGTGCAGGGGTAAGAGAGACCCAGTACTTC. Translated: CSVESAGVRETQYF.

The rearrangement joins TRBV6-6 to TRBJ2-7; D uncertain. Germline V CDR1 and CDR2: MNHNY, SVGAGI (reference sequence). The CDR3 length is 12 residues. Trimming left V 2 bases short and J 4 bases short, with 6 bases between. The CDR3 coding sequence is TGTGCCAGCAGTTACGCGGATTACGAGCAGTACTTC. This sequence encodes CASSYADYEQYF.

The V gene is TRBV5-1, the J gene TRBJ2-7; 7 positions match TRBD1. This CDR3 is 15 amino acids long. Losses at the gene ends were 3 bases for V and 2 bases for J; bases not matched to a gene: 8. The V gene's germline CDR1 is SGHRS and CDR2 YFSETQ. Written as DNA, the CDR3 is TGCGCCAGCAGCTGGACAGGTGATACCCCCTACGAGCAGTACTTC. Translating it yields CASSWTGDTPYEQYF.

The chain joins TRBV2 to TRBJ2-3; 8 nucleotides align to TRBD2. CDR1 SNHLY and CDR2 FYNNEI come from the germline V gene. The ends lost 3 bases at V and 0 bases at J; junction bases unmatched: 8. The CDR3 contains 17 residues. The CDR3 DNA reads as TGTGCCAGCAGTGACCTGCGTAGCGGGGCAAGCACAGATACGCAGTATTTT. Translated, it gives CASSDLRSGASTDTQYF.

The gene calls are TRBV12-5 and TRBJ2-2, with TRBD1 matching over 7 bases. J gave up 1 base and V 4 bases, and 3 bases lay outside the gene matches. CDR3 length equals 15 residues. Germline V CDR1 and CDR2: LGHNT, FRNRAP. CDR3 DNA: TGTGCTAGTGGTTCGGGACAGAAGAACACCGGGGAGCTGTTTTTT. Its protein product is CASGSGQKNTGELFF.

Ten or more counts support this clone. This chain joins TRBV29-1 and TRBJ2-7; TRBD1 matches 8 bases. The CDR3 contains 13 residues. The germline V gene encodes CDR1 SQVTM and CDR2 ANQGSEA. V gave up 7 bases and J gave up 6 bases; unmatched junction bases: 11. The CDR3 protein is CSGGQGEFSEQYF. DNA for the CDR3: TGCAGCGGTGGACAGGGTGAATTTTCCGAGCAGTACTTC.

This clone was counted a few times. The J gene is TRBJ1-1, the V gene TRBV7-8; TRBD1 agrees at 8 bases. The CDR3 consists of 15 residues. Germline V gives CDR1 SGHVS, CDR2 FQNEAQ. Germline trimming cut 5 bases from V and 7 bases from J; bases unmatched to any gene: 12. The CDR3 bases are TGTGCCAGCAGCGAAAGGCGGACAGGGAATGATGAAGCTTTCTTT. Translating gives CASSERRTGNDEAFF.

The V call is TRBV25-1, the J call TRBJ1-6; TRBD1 matches 7 bases. Germline assignment: CDR1 MGHDK and CDR2 SYGVNS. The junction had 4 bases not matched to a gene; V was cut back by 2 bases and J by 9 bases. The CDR3 length is 14 residues. CDR3 bases: TGTGCCAGCAGTGAAGACAGGGAAGTTTCACCCCTCCACTTT. It codes for CASSEDREVSPLHF.

The V and J genes are TRBV15 and TRBJ1-6; no reliable D call. The CDR3 has 16 residues. Per the germline V gene, CDR1 is LNHNV and CDR2 is YYDKDF (reference sequence). Trimming took off 0 bases at V and 2 bases at J, with 8 bases between the two ends. The DNA of the CDR3 is TGTGCCACCAGCAGAGAGGGCAGGACCTATAATTCACCCCTCCACTTT. Its translation is CATSREGRTYNSPLHF. Filled out from reference TRBV15 and TRBJ1-6, the complete variable domain reads DAMVIQNPRYQVTQFGKPVTLSCSQTLNHNVMYWYQQKSSQAPKLLFHYYDKDFNNEADTPDNFQSRRPNTSFCFLDIRSPGLGDTAMYLCATSREGRTYNSPLHFGNGTRLTVT.

The V and J genes are TRBV7-9 and TRBJ2-1, with D hard to call. Germline CDR1 is SEHNR and CDR2 is FQNEAQ (reference sequence). The CDR3 sequence is 12 residues long. V shed 8 bases and J shed 0 bases, with 5 bases lying between them. CDR3 bases: TGTGCCAGCCCATCCTCCTACAATGAGCAGTTCTTC. Translated: CASPSSYNEQFF.

This clone was counted a few times. V and J are TRBV6-1 and TRBJ1-4, with D perhaps TRBD1 (5 bases). The germline CDR1 and CDR2 sequences are MNHNS and SASEGT. V gave up 9 bases and J gave up 4 bases, with 12 bases separating them. The CDR3 loop spans 13 amino acids. In DNA, the CDR3 is TGTGCCAGTCATCGGGACTTTAATGAAAAACTGTTTTTT. This sequence encodes CASHRDFNEKLFF.

V gene TRBV5-4 combines with J gene TRBJ1-2; 9 bases match TRBD1. The CDR3 has 14 amino acids. Germline values: CDR1 SGHNT, CDR2 YYREEE (reference sequence). J was trimmed by 5 bases and V by 4 bases; bases with no gene match: 6. CDR3 amino acids: CASSNRDREYGYTF. The CDR3 DNA sequence: TGTGCCAGCAGCAACCGGGACAGGGAATATGGCTACACCTTC.

The CDR3 is CASSQESGYGYTF. CDR3 DNA sequence: TGTGCCAGCAGCCAAGAATCCGGCTATGGCTACACCTTC. V and J are TRBV4-2 and TRBJ1-2; unclear D gene. Looked up from germline, CDR1 is LGHNA and CDR2 is YNFKEQ. The CDR3 has 13 amino acids. The V gene lost 0 bases and the J gene lost 4 bases, with 6 bases spanning the gap.

This chain joins TRBV6-1 and TRBJ2-4; D is unclear. V lost 1 base, J lost 1 base, and 14 bases lay in between. The CDR3 is 17 residues long. The germline gives CDR1 MNHNS, CDR2 SASEGT. The CDR3 nucleotides read TGTGCCAGCAGTGAAGGAAAAGTCCAGAGGGCCAAAAACATTCAGTACTTC. Residues: CASSEGKVQRAKNIQYF.

With regard to this clone: One junction end disagrees with the germline gene, perhaps due to a read error. This chain uses TRBV7-2 with TRBJ1-2; tentative D call: TRBD1 (5 bases). The germline CDR1 and CDR2 sequences are SGHTA and FQGNSA. This CDR3 spans 12 amino acids. The chain's CDR3 is CASSLRPSGRAF. For the CDR3, the DNA is TGTGCCAGCAGCTTACGACCCTCGGGCAGGGCCTTC. Filled out from reference TRBV7-2 and TRBJ1-2, the complete variable domain reads GAGVSQSPSNKVTEKGKDVELRCDPISGHTALYWYRQSLGQGLEFLIYFQGNSAPDKSGLPSDRFSAERTGGSVSTLTIQRTQQEDSAVYLCASSLRPSGRAFGSGTRLTVV.

This clone was picked up a small number of times. As DNA, the CDR3 is TGTGCCAGCAGCCAGGGGGAGTATCAGCCCCAGCATTTT. Translating it yields CASSQGEYQPQHF. V and J are TRBV6-5 and TRBJ1-5, with TRBD1 matching over 7 bases. Germline CDR1 MNHEY, CDR2 SVGAGI. The CDR3 covers 13 residues. V dropped 6 bases and J dropped 5; count of bases not matched to a gene: 4.

J is TRBJ2-2 and V is TRBV4-1; D uncertain. This CDR3 has 14 residues. In germline, CDR1 is MGHRA, CDR2 YSYEKL. V was trimmed by 3 bases and J by 2 bases, leaving 7 bases between them. This chain's CDR3 is CASSQFTNTGELFF. CDR3 in DNA: TGCGCCAGCAGCCAGTTCACTAACACCGGGGAGCTGTTTTTT.

In this sample, this clone turned up once. The chain has TRBV7-5 and TRBJ2-3; the table's D call, TRBD1, has no DNA check behind it. TRBV7-5 is an annotated pseudogene. The CDR3 has 17 residues. CDR3 in DNA: TGTGCCAGAAGCTTAGGGCAGGGACAAAAAAACACAGATACGCAGTATTTT. It yields the protein CARSLGQGQKNTDTQYF.

The CDR3 sequence is CASSLGQTGELFF. CDR3 nucleotide sequence: TGTGCCAGCAGTTTAGGACAGACCGGGGAGCTGTTTTTT. The V and J genes are TRBV28 and TRBJ2-2, with D maybe TRBD1 (6 bases). There are 13 residues in the CDR3. V gave up 2 bases and J gave up 5 bases, with 6 bases separating them. Germline CDR1 and CDR2: MDHEN and SYDVKM.

The sample holds a few counts of this clone. V is TRBV2 and J is TRBJ1-1; a possible D gene is TRBD1 (6 bases). Germline V gene lookup returns CDR1 SNHLY and CDR2 FYNNEI. V was cut by 4 bases and J by 11 bases, with 14 bases left in between. The CDR3 extends over 12 amino acids. CDR3 bases: TGTGCCAGCAGTGGTCTAGGGGGATTGGCTTTCTTT. This translates into CASSGLGGLAFF.

This rearrangement joins TRBV2 to TRBJ2-7, with 11 bases identical to TRBD2. Trimming took 4 bases from V and 1 from J; bases not matched to a gene: 6. Germline V lookup: CDR1 SNHLY, CDR2 FYNNEI. CDR3 size: 16 residues. The CDR3: CASSGVLAGVSYEQYF. The CDR3, as DNA: TGTGCCAGCAGTGGAGTACTAGCGGGAGTTTCCTACGAGCAGTACTTC.